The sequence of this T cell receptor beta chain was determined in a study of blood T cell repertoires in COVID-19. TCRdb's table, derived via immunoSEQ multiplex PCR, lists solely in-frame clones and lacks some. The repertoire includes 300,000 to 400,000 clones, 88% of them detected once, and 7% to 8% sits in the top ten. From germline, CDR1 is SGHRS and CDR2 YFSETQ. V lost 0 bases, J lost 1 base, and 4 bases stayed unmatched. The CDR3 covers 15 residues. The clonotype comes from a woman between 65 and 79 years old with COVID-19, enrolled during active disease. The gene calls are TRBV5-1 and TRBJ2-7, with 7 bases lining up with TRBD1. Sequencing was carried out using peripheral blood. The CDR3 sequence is CASSLDRGASYEQYF. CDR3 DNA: TGCGCCAGCAGCTTGGACAGGGGCGCGTCCTACGAGCAGTACTTC.